The rows below give T cell receptor beta chains drawn from one sample of a study of cytomegalovirus exposure and HLA in healthy donors. Sequencing used immunoSEQ multiplex PCR; TCRdb keeps in-frame clones, though not all of them. The table lists about 160,000 clones, 70% to 80% of them singletons. The specimen sequenced was PBMCs. These receptors were collected from a man younger than 35 in good health and CMV-seropositive. Each CDR3 is given with its conserved first and last residue. Each record gives: D gene, V gene, clone size, J gene, CDR3 DNA, CDR3 protein. D genes are given only for firm matches. Only some rows state a clone size, as once, few, many or a class for expanded clones.

NA	TRBV2	NA	TRBJ1-5	TGTGCCAGCAGTCAACCTGGGGGGGAGAAATTAGATCAGCCCCAGCATTTT	CASSQPGGEKLDQPQHF
TRBD1	TRBV5-6	NA	TRBJ1-2	TGTGCCAGCAGTTCCGACAGGGTCTATGGCTACACCTTC	CASSSDRVYGYTF
TRBD1	TRBV9	NA	TRBJ2-2	TGTGCCAGCAGCGTAGGGACAGGGGGCGGGGAGCTGTTTTTT	CASSVGTGGGELFF
NA	TRBV7-3	NA	TRBJ2-3	TGTGCCAGCCAGGGACTGCTTAGCACAGATACGCAGTATTTT	CASQGLLSTDTQYF
TRBD2	TRBV5-1	NA	TRBJ2-5	TGCGCCAGCAGCTTAACAGCGGGGCGGGTAGAGACCCAGTACTTC	CASSLTAGRVETQYF
NA	TRBV15	once	TRBJ1-3	TGTGCCACCAGCAGAGGGAGTGGGAACACCATATATTTT	CATSRGSGNTIYF
NA	TRBV28	few	TRBJ2-7	TGTGCCAGCAGTCCGCAGGACAGCCCATACACCTACGAGCAGTACTTC	CASSPQDSPYTYEQYF
TRBD1	TRBV27	NA	TRBJ2-1	TGTGCCAGCAGTTTGAGGGACAGGCCCCAGGCTGAGCAGTTCTTC	CASSLRDRPQAEQFF
NA	TRBV4-2	NA	TRBJ1-4	TGTGCCAGCAGCCAAGAGGGGGCAGGTGAAAAACTGTTTTTT	CASSQEGAGEKLFF
TRBD1	TRBV30	NA	TRBJ1-1	TGTGCCTGGAGTGTACAGGGGTTGAGTGCTTTCTTT	CAWSVQGLSAFF
NA	TRBV6-6	once	TRBJ1-3	TGTGCCAGCAGCGACGGACTGATCTCTGGAAACACCATATATTTT	CASSDGLISGNTIYF
NA	TRBV7-8	NA	TRBJ2-5	TGTGCCAGCAGCCATATAGGGTCCAGGGCTCGAGAGACCCAGTACTTC	CASSHIGSRARETQYF
NA	TRBV28	NA	TRBJ2-6	TGTGCCAGCACCCAACCCCGCGGAGGGGCCAACGTCCTGACTTTC	CASTQPRGGANVLTF
TRBD1	TRBV27	NA	TRBJ1-1	TGTGCCAGTTCGGGACAGGGATCCCCTGAAGCTTTCTTT	CASSGQGSPEAFF
TRBD2	TRBV11-2	few	TRBJ2-1	TGTGCCAGTGCGGGGGGCCCCTCCTACAATGAGCAGTTCTTC	CASAGGPSYNEQFF
NA	TRBV28	NA	TRBJ1-2	TGTGCCAGCACCAGTGTGGACTATGGCTACACCTTC	CASTSVDYGYTF
NA	TRBV11-2	few	TRBJ2-5	TGTGCCAGCAGCTTAGAAACAGATTCTCTGACCCAGTACTTC	CASSLETDSLTQYF
NA	TRBV11-2	NA	TRBJ2-1	TGTGCCAGCAGCTTAGTGATTTGGGGGGATACTTACAATGAGCAGTTCTTC	CASSLVIWGDTYNEQFF
NA	TRBV28	NA	TRBJ2-3	TGTGCCAGCAGCCCCCCCGGGACTGGGGTTATAGATACGCAGTATTTT	CASSPPGTGVIDTQYF
NA	TRBV7-8	NA	TRBJ1-1	TGTGCCAGCACTGGACAAACGAACACTGAAGCTTTCTTT	CASTGQTNTEAFF
TRBD2	TRBV5-4	NA	TRBJ2-5	TGTGCCAGCAGCCCGACTAGCGGGATGGAGACCCAGTACTTC	CASSPTSGMETQYF
NA	TRBV7-9	NA	TRBJ2-1	TGTGCCCTCTGGGAAAACGGGGATGAGCAGTTCTTC	CALWENGDEQFF
NA	TRBV21-1	NA	TRBJ2-7	TGTGCCAGCAGCAAAGCGGGGGGGGACAGGGTATGCGAGCAGTACTTC	CASSKAGGDRVCEQYF
NA	TRBV4-1	NA	TRBJ1-1	TGCGCCAGCAGCCAAGAAGGGGCGGTGAACACTGAAGCTTTCTTT	CASSQEGAVNTEAFF
NA	TRBV10-2	NA	TRBJ2-7	TGCGCCAGCAGTCTAGACTACGAGCAGTACTTC	CASSLDYEQYF
NA	TRBV18	NA	TRBJ2-6	TGTGCCAGCTCACCGCAACAGGGCTCTGGGGCCAACGTCCTGACTTTC	CASSPQQGSGANVLTF
NA	TRBV6-5	NA	TRBJ2-5	TGTGCCAGCAGTTCCCCGGGACAAGAGACCCAGTACTTC	CASSSPGQETQYF
TRBD2	TRBV14	NA	TRBJ2-1	TGTGCCAGCAGCCCGATTCGACTAGCGGGAAACAATGAGCAGTTCTTC	CASSPIRLAGNNEQFF
NA	TRBV10-3	NA	TRBJ2-2	TGTGCCATCAGTGAGTATGGCACGAACACCGGGGAGCTGTTTTTT	CAISEYGTNTGELFF
NA	TRBV28	once	TRBJ2-7	TGTGCCAGCAGTTTGATGGTGGCTGTGGAGCAGTACTTC	CASSLMVAVEQYF
TRBD1	TRBV18	NA	TRBJ2-7	TGTGCCAGCTCACCAGGGGTATCCGGGACAGGAGCCTACGAGCAGTACTTC	CASSPGVSGTGAYEQYF
NA	TRBV7-8	few	TRBJ1-1	TGTGCCAGCAGCTACGTTCCGGGGGTCGGTAGGACTGAAGCTTTCTTT	CASSYVPGVGRTEAFF
NA	TRBV6-5	NA	TRBJ1-2	TGTGCCAGCAGTTTAACAGGGAACTATGGCTACACCTTC	CASSLTGNYGYTF
TRBD1	TRBV4-2	once	TRBJ1-5	TGTGCCAGCAGCCCGCTTACAGGGGGTCCGCCCCAGCATTTT	CASSPLTGGPPQHF
NA	TRBV4-1	NA	TRBJ1-3	TGCGCCAGCAGCCAATCTCCCTCCCCTGGAAACACCATATATTTT	CASSQSPSPGNTIYF
NA	TRBV9	NA	TRBJ2-5	TGTGCCAGCAGCGGGAGAGGTAGCTACCAAGAGACCCAGTACTTC	CASSGRGSYQETQYF
TRBD1	TRBV19	few	TRBJ2-2	TGTGCCAGTCTCCACCGGCAGGGGGCTAACACCGGGGAGCTGTTTTTT	CASLHRQGANTGELFF
TRBD1	TRBV7-2	NA	TRBJ1-2	TGTGCCAGCAGCCCAGGGGGACAGGGCGATGGCTACACCTTC	CASSPGGQGDGYTF
NA	TRBV5-4	NA	TRBJ1-2	TGTGCCAGCAGCTTTACAGGATCTAACTATGGCTACACCTTC	CASSFTGSNYGYTF
NA	TRBV6-1	NA	TRBJ1-1	TGTGCCAGCAGTGACCCGACAGCTCAGAACACTGAAGCTTTCTTT	CASSDPTAQNTEAFF
NA	TRBV5-4	NA	TRBJ2-3	TGTGCCAGCAGCGGGGGGACTGTATTATTTACAGATACGCAGTATTTT	CASSGGTVLFTDTQYF
NA	TRBV9	NA	TRBJ1-4	TGTGCCAGCAGCGTAGGGGGGGGGCTGTATGAAAAACTGTTTTTT	CASSVGGGLYEKLFF
TRBD1	TRBV29-1	NA	TRBJ1-3	TGCAGCGTTGAAGAAAGGGACAGGGGGCCTGGAAACACCATATATTTT	CSVEERDRGPGNTIYF
NA	TRBV5-1	NA	TRBJ1-2	TGCGCCAGCAGCTCCGGGATTAACTATGGCTACACCTTC	CASSSGINYGYTF
NA	TRBV2	NA	TRBJ2-7	TGTGCCAGCAGTCAGAGGGAGGGGGGGACCTACGAGCAGTACTTC	CASSQREGGTYEQYF
TRBD2	TRBV27	NA	TRBJ2-7	TGTGCCAGCAGTTACCGGGGGGTCTACGAGCAGTACTTC	CASSYRGVYEQYF
TRBD2	TRBV5-4	NA	TRBJ2-7	TGTGCCAGCAGCTTGATGCACGCGGGAGGTCTAAGGGGGGAGCAGTACTTC	CASSLMHAGGLRGEQYF
TRBD2	TRBV7-9	NA	TRBJ2-1	TGTGCCAGCAGCTTAGGGACTAGCGGCTACAATGAGCAGTTCTTC	CASSLGTSGYNEQFF
NA	TRBV6-1	NA	TRBJ1-3	TGTGCCAGCAGTGAAGCGCAGAACAGGGCACCCGGAAACACCATATATTTT	CASSEAQNRAPGNTIYF
NA	TRBV6-6	NA	TRBJ1-2	TGTGCCAGCAGTTACGGCAGGGTGCATGGCTACACCTTC	CASSYGRVHGYTF
NA	TRBV7-2	NA	TRBJ2-5	TGTGCCAGCAGTCAAACGCAAGCGGTCCAAGAGACCCAGTACTTC	CASSQTQAVQETQYF